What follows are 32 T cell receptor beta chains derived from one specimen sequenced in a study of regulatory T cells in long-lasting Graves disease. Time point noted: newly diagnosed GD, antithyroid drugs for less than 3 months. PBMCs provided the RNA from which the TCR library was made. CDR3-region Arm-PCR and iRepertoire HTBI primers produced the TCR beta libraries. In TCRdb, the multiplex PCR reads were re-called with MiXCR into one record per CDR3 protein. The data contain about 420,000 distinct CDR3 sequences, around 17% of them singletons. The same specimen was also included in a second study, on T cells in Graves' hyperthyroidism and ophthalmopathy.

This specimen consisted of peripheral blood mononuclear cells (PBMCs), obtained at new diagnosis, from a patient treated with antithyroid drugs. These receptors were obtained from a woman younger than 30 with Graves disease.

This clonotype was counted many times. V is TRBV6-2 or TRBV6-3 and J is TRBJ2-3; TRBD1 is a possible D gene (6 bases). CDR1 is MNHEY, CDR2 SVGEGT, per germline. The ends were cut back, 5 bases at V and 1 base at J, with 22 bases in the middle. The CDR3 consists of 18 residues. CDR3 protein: CASSPLAGAGGGTDTQYF. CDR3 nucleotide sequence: TGTGCCAGCAGTCCTCTCGCAGGGGCCGGTGGTGGCACAGATACGCAGTATTTT.

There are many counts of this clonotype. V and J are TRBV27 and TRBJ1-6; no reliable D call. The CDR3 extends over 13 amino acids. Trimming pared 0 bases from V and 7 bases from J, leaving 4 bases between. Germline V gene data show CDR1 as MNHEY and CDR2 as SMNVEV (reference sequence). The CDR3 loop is CASSLSFNSPLHF. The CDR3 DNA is TGTGCCAGCAGTTTATCCTTCAATTCACCCCTCCACTTT.

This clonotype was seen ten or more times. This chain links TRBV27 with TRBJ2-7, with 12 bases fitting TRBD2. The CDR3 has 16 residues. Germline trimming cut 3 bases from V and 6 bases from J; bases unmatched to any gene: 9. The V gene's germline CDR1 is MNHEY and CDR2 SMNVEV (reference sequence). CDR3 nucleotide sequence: TGTGCCAGCAGTTTCAGTGTCGGGACTAGCGGGCGCGAGCAGTACTTC. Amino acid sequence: CASSFSVGTSGREQYF.

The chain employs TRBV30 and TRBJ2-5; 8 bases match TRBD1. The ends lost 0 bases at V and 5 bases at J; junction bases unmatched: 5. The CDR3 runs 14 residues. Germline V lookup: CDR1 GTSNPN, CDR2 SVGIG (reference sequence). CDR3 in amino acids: CAWSVVSGGETQYF. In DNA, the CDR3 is TGTGCCTGGAGTGTAGTTTCAGGGGGCGAGACCCAGTACTTC.

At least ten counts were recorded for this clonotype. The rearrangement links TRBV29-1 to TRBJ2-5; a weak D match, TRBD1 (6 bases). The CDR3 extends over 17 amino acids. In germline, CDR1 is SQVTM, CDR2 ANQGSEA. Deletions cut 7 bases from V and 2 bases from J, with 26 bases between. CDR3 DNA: TGCAGCGCCGCGGACAGCCCGTGGTTGTTGAATCAAGAGACCCAGTACTTC. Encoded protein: CSAADSPWLLNQETQYF.

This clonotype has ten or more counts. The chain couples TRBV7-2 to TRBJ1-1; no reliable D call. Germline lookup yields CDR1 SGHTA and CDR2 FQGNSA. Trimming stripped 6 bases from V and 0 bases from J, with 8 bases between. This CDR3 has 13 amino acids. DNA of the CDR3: TGTGCCAGCAGGTCCGAAGTGAACACTGAAGCTTTCTTT. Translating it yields CASRSEVNTEAFF.

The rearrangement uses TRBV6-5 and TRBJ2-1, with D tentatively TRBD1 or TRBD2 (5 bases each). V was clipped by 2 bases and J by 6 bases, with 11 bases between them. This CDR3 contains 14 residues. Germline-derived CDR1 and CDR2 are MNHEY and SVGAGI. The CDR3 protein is CASSYGTLLNEQFF. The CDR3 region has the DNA TGTGCCAGCAGTTACGGGACCCTACTCAATGAGCAGTTCTTC.

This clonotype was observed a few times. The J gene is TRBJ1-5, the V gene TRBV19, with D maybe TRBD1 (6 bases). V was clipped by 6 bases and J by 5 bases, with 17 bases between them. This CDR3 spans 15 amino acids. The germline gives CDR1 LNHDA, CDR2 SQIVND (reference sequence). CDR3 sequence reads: CASSEVGGAHQPQHF. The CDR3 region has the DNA TGTGCCAGTAGCGAGGTCGGGGGGGCACATCAGCCCCAGCATTTT.

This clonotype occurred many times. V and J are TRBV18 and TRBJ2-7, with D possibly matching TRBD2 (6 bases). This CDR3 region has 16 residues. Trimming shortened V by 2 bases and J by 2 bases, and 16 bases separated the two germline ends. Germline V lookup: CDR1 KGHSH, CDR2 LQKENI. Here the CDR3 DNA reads TGTGCCAGCTCACCATCGGAGGGGTCGCGCCCCTACGAGCAGTACTTC. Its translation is CASSPSEGSRPYEQYF. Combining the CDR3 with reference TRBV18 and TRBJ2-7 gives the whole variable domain NAGVMQNPRHLVRRRGQEARLRCSPMKGHSHVYWYRQLPEEGLKFMVYLQKENIIDESGMPKERFSAEFPKEGPSILRIQQVVRGDSAAYFCASSPSEGSRPYEQYFGPGTRLTVT.

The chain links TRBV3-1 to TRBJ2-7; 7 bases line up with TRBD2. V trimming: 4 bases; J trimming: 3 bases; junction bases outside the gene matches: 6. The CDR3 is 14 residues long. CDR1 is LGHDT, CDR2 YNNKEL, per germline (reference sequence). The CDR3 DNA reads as TGTGCCAGCAGCCGGCGGGAGACCGGCTACGAGCAGTACTTC. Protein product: CASSRRETGYEQYF.

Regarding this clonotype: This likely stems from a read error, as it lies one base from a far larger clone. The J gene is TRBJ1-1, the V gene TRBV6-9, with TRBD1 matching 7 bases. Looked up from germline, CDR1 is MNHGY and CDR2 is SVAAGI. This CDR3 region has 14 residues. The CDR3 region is CTSSYRGVGTEAFF. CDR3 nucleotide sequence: TGTACCAGCAGTTACAGGGGAGTGGGCACTGAAGCTTTCTTT.

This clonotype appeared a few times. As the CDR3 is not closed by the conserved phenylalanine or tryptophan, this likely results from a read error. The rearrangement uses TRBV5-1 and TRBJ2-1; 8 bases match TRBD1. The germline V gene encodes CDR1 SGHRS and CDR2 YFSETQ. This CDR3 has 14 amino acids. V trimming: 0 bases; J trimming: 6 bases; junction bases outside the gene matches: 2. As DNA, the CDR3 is TGCGCCAGCAGCTTGGAACAGGGGGGCAATGAGCAGTTCTCC. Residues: CASSLEQGGNEQFS.

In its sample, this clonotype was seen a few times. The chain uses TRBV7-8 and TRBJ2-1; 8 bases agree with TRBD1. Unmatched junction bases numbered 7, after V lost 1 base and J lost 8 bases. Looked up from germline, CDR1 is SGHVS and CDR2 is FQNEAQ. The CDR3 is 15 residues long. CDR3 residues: CASSLVRDRRYEQFF. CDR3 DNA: TGTGCCAGCAGCTTAGTCCGGGACAGGCGCTATGAGCAGTTCTTC.

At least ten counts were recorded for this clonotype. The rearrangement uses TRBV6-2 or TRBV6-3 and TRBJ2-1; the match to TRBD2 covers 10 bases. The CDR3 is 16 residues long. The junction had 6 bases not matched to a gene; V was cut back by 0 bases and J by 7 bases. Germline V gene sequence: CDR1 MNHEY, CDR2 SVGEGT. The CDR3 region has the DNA TGTGCCAGCAGTTACTCTGCTAGCGGGAGTTTTAATGAGCAGTTCTTC. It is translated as CASSYSASGSFNEQFF.

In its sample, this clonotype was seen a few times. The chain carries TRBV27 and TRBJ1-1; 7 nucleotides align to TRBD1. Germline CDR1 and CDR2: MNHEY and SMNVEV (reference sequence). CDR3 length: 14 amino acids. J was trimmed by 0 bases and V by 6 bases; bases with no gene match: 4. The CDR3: CASRYRGVNTEAFF. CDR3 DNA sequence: TGTGCCAGCAGGTACAGGGGAGTGAACACTGAAGCTTTCTTT.

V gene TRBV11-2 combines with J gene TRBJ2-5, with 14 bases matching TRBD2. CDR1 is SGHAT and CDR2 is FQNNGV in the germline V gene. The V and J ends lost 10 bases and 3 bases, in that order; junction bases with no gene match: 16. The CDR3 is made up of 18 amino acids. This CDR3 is CATATGGLAGVPEETQYF. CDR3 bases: TGTGCCACTGCGACTGGGGGACTAGCGGGAGTCCCCGAAGAGACCCAGTACTTC.

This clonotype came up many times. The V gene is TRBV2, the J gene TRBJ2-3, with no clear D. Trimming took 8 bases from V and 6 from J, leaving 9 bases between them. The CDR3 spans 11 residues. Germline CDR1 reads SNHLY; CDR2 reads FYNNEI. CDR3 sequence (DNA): TGTGCCAGCGGGGTATTGGATACGCAGTATTTT. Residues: CASGVLDTQYF.

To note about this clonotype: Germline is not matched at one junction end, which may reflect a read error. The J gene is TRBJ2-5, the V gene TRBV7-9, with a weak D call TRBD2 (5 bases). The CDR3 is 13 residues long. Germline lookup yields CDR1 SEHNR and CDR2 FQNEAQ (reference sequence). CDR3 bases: TGTGCCGGCAGCTCCCGGGGTGTGGAGACCCAGTACTTC. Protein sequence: CAGSSRGVETQYF.

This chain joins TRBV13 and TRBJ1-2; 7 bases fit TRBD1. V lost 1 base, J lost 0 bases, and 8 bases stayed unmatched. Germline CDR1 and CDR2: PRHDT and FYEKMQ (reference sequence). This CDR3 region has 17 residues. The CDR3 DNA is TGTGCCAGCAGCTTAGATAACAGGGGACCCCCTAACTATGGCTACACCTTC. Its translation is CASSLDNRGPPNYGYTF.

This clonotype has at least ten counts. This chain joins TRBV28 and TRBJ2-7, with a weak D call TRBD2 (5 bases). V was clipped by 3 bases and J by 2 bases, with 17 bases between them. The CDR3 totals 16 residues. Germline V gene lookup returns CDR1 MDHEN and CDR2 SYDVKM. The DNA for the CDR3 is TGTGCCAGCAGTTTCACGCCGGGGTCAATCACCTACGAGCAGTACTTC. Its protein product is CASSFTPGSITYEQYF.

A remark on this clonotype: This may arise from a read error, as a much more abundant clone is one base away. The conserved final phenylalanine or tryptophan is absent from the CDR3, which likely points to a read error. The CDR3 is CSARRGGGQPQHL. Here the CDR3 DNA reads TGCAGTGCTAGGCGAGGGGGCGGTCAGCCCCAGCATCTT. The rearrangement links TRBV20-1 to TRBJ1-5; 7 bases are a match to TRBD1. The CDR3 loop spans 13 amino acids. The germline CDR1 and CDR2 sequences are DFQATT and SNEGSKA (reference sequence). Unmatched junction bases numbered 5, after V lost 3 bases and J lost 6 bases.

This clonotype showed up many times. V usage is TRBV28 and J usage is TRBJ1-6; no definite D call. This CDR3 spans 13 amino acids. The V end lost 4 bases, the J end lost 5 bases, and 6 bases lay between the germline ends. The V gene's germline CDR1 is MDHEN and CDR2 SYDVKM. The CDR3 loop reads CASSSFNNSPLHF. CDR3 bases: TGTGCCAGCAGTTCCTTTAATAATTCACCCCTCCACTTT.

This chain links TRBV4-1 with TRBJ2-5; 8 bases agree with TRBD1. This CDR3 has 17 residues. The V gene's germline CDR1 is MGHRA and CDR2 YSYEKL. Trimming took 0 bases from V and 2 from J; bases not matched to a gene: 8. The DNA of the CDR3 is TGCGCCAGCAGCCAAGAGCGAGGCAGGGGGCTACAAGAGACCCAGTACTTC. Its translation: CASSQERGRGLQETQYF.

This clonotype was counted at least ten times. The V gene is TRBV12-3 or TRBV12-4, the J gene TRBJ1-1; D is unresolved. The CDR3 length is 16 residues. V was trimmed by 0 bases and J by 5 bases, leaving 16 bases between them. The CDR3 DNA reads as TGTGCCAGCAGTTTAGCGCGAGTGGTCAAAGGGACTGAAGCTTTCTTT. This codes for CASSLARVVKGTEAFF.

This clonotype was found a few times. CDR3 in amino acids: CASSFGPLYEQYF. The CDR3 DNA is TGTGCCAGCAGCTTTGGACCGTTATACGAGCAGTACTTC. The rearrangement uses TRBV7-9 and TRBJ2-7; D remains ambiguous. The V end lost 3 bases, the J end lost 4 bases, and 10 bases lay between the germline ends. The CDR3 sequence is 13 residues long. The V gene's germline CDR1 is SEHNR and CDR2 FQNEAQ (reference sequence).

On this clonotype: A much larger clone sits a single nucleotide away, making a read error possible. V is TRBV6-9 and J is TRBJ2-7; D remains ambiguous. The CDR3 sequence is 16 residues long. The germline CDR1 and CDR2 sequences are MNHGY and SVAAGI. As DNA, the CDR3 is TGTGCCAGCAGTTACCGCCGTGGAACAGTTTCCTACGTGCAGTACTTC. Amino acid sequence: CASSYRRGTVSYVQYF.

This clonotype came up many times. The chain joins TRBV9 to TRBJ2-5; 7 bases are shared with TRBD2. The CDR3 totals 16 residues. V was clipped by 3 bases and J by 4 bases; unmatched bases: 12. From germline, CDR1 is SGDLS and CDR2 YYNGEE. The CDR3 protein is CASSASASGMSETQYF. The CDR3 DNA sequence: TGTGCCAGCAGCGCCTCCGCGAGCGGGATGTCAGAGACCCAGTACTTC.

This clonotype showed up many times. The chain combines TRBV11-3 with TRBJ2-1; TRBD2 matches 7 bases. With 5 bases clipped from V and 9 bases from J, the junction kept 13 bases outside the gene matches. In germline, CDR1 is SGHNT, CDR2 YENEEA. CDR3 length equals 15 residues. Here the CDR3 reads CASSHTTSRSGEQFF. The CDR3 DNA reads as TGTGCCAGCAGCCACACGACTAGCCGGTCCGGTGAGCAGTTCTTC.

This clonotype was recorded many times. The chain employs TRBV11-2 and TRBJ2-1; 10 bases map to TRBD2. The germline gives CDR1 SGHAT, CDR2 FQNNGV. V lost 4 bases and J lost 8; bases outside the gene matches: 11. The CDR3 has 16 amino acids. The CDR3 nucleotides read TGTGCCAGCAGCTCCCGTGCTAGCGGGAGTACCCATGAGCAGTTCTTC. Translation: CASSSRASGSTHEQFF. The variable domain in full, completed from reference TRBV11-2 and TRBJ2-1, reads EAGVAQSPRYKIIEKRQSVAFWCNPISGHATLYWYQQILGQGPKLLIQFQNNGVVDDSQLPKDRFSAERLKGVDSTLKIQPAKLEDSAVYLCASSSRASGSTHEQFFGPGTRLTVL.

CDR3 in DNA: TGTGCCAGCAGTCGGGGGGGGCGGCGGAATGACGAGCAGTACTTC. Translated, it gives CASSRGGRRNDEQYF. J is TRBJ2-7 and V is TRBV27; TRBD2 agrees at 8 bases. Germline CDR1 and CDR2: MNHEY and SMNVEV (reference sequence). The J segment lost 5 bases and the V segment lost 5 bases, leaving 11 bases of the junction unmatched. This CDR3 has 15 residues.

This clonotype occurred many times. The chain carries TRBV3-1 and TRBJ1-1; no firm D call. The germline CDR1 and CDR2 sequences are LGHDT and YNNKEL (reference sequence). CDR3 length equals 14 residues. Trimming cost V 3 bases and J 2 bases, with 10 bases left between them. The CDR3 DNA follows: TGTGCCAGCAGCCAGAGGTCGGTAAACACTGAAGCTTTCTTT. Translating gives CASSQRSVNTEAFF.

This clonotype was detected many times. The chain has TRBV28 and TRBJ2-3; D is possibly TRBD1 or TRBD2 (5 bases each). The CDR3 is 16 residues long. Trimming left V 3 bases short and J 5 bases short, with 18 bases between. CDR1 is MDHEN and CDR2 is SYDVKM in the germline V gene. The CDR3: CASSLSLGPARDTQYF. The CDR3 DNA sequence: TGTGCCAGCAGTTTGTCTCTGGGACCTGCCAGAGATACGCAGTATTTT. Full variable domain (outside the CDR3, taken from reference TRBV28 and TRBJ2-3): DVKVTQSSRYLVKRTGEKVFLECVQDMDHENMFWYRQDPGLGLRLIYFSYDVKMKEKGDIPEGYSVSREKKERFSLILESASTNQTSMYLCASSLSLGPARDTQYFGPGTRLTVL.